The clone carrying this T cell receptor (beta chain) was observed once. What it recognizes is unknown. This record belongs to a study of OX40 agonist ivuxolimab in advanced cancers. Anyone with autoimmune disease history or systemic immunosuppression was excluded. The CDR3 extends over 12 amino acids. V was clipped by 1 base and J by 5 bases, with 5 bases between them. Germline V gives CDR1 SGHTA, CDR2 FQGNSA. This table comes from immunoSEQ multiplex PCR, and its TCRdb copy is limited to in-frame clones, with some not included. The data hold approximately 98,000 clones, with approximately 89% observed a single time. The study, taken as a whole, reports: Antigen targets of the expanded peripheral T cells went undetermined. Normalized expansion of T-cell clones was also low for some nonresponders.

The material was CD4+ or CD8+ T cells sorted from blood, obtained in a trial of the OX40 agonist ivuxolimab. The chain joins TRBV7-2 to TRBJ2-5, with D unresolved. The receptor comes from an adult with an advanced solid tumor such as melanoma, head and neck, liver or kidney cancer. The DNA of the CDR3 is TGTGCCAGCAGCTTAGTTAGGGAGACCCAGTACTTC. It is translated as CASSLVRETQYF.